This T cell receptor (beta chain) was sequenced in a study of shared clonotypes between healthy human individuals. The wider study: Three CD4 naive, three CD4 memory, two CD8 naive and one CD8 memory plate were used per donor. Whole-study findings and limits: With several donors compared, around 5% of naive CD4 clonotypes were shared. Genetic and exposure-history diversity was limited by the few donors.

The V and J ends lost 4 bases and 2 bases respectively, with 15 bases between them. The CDR3 is 15 amino acids. Germline V lookup: CDR1 SEHNR, CDR2 FQNEAQ (reference sequence). As concerns this clone: Its antigen remains unknown.

In the source study's methods: As immunoSEQ supplied junction-only sequences (without quality scores), filtering differed. TCRdb's table, derived via immunoSEQ multiplex PCR, lists solely in-frame clones and lacks some. V and J calls and clone size are as listed in that table; D and trimming were resolved from the DNA. The table records over 300,000 clones, over 75% of them present only once. The sequencing input was memory CD8+ T cells sorted from blood. Subset denoted: CD45RO+ cells pooled with CCR7-negative TemRA cells. The V and J genes are TRBV7-9 and TRBJ2-7; the D gene could be TRBD1 or TRBD2 (5 bases each). The receptor was isolated from a young man in good health. The CDR3 bases are TGTGCCAGCAGCTCCGTGGGGGTGGACCCCTACGAGCAGTACTTC. Protein product: CASSSVGVDPYEQYF.